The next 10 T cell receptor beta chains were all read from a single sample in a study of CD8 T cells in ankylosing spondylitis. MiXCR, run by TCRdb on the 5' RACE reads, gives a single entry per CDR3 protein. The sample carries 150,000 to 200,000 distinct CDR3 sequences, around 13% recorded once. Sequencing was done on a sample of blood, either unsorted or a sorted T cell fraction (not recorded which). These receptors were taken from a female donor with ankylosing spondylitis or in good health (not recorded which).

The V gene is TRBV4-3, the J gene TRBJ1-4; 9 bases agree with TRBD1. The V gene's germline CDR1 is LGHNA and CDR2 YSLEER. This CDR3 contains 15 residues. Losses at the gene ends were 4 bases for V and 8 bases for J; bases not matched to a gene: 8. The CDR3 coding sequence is TGCGCCAGCAGCCGAACCGGGACAGGGAACGAAAAACTGTTTTTT. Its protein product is CASSRTGTGNEKLFF.

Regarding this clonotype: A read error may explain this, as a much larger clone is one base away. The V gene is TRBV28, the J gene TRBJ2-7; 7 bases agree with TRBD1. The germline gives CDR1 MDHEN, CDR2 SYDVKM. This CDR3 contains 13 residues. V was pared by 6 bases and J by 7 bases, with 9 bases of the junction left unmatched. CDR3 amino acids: CASRQQTGTEQYF. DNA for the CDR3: TGTGCCAGCAGGCAACAGACAGGGACAGAGCAGTACTTC. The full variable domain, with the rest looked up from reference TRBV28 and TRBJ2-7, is DVKVTQSSRYLVKRTGEKVFLECVQDMDHENMFWYRQDPGLGLRLIYFSYDVKMKEKGDIPEGYSVSREKKERFSLILESASTNQTSMYLCASRQQTGTEQYFGPGTRLTVT.

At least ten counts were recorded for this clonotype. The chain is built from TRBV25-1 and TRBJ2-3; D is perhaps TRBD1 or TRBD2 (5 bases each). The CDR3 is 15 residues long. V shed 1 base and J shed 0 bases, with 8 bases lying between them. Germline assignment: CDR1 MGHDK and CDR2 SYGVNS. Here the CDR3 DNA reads TGTGCCAGCAGTGAATTAGGGGACAGCACAGATACGCAGTATTTT. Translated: CASSELGDSTDTQYF.

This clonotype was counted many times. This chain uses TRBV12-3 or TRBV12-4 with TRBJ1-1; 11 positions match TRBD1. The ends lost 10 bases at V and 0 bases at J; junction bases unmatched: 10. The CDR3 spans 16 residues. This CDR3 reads CATSGQGVLMNTEAFF. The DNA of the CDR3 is TGTGCCACCTCGGGACAGGGGGTTCTAATGAACACTGAAGCTTTCTTT.

CDR3 residues: CASSLVPSGANVLTF. CDR3 nucleotides: TGTGCCAGCAGCTTAGTTCCCTCTGGGGCCAACGTCCTGACTTTC. The chain joins TRBV7-3 to TRBJ2-6; D gene ambiguous. Germline V CDR1 and CDR2: SGHTA, FQGTGA. CDR3 size: 15 residues. V was clipped by 2 bases and J by 0 bases, with 5 bases between them.

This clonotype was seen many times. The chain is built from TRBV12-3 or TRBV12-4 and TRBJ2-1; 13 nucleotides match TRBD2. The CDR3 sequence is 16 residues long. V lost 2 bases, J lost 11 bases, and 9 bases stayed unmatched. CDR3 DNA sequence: TGTGCCAGCAGTTTAACTACTAGCGGGAGGGGCATCAAGCAGTTCTTC. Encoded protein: CASSLTTSGRGIKQFF.

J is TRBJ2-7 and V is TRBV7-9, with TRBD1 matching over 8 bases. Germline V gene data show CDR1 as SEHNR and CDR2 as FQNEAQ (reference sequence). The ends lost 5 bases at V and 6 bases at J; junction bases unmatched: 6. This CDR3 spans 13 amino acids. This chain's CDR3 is CASSLRQGPEQYF. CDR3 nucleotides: TGTGCCAGCAGCCTCAGACAGGGGCCCGAGCAGTACTTC. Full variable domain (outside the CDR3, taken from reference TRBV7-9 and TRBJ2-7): DTGVSQNPRHKITKRGQNVTFRCDPISEHNRLYWYRQTLGQGPEFLTYFQNEAQLEKSRLLSDRFSAERPKGSFSTLEIQRTEQGDSAMYLCASSLRQGPEQYFGPGTRLTVT.

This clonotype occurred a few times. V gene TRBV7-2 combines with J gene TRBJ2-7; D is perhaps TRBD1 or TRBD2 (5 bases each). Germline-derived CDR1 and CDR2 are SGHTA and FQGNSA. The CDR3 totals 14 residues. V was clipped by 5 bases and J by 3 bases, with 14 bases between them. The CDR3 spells CASSRGVRRYEQYF. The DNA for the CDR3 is TGTGCCAGCAGCCGGGGCGTCAGGCGCTACGAGCAGTACTTC.

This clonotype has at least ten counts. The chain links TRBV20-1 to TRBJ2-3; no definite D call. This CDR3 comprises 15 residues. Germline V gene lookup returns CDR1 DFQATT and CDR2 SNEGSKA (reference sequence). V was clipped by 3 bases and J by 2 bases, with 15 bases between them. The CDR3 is CSASWQEWVTDTQYF. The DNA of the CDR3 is TGCAGTGCTAGTTGGCAGGAGTGGGTCACAGATACGCAGTATTTT.

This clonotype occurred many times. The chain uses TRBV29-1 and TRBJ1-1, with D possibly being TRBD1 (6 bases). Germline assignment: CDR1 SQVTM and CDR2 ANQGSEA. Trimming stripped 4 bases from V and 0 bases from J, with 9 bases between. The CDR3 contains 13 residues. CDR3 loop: CSVVGGVNTEAFF. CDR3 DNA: TGCAGCGTTGTAGGGGGAGTGAACACTGAAGCTTTCTTT.